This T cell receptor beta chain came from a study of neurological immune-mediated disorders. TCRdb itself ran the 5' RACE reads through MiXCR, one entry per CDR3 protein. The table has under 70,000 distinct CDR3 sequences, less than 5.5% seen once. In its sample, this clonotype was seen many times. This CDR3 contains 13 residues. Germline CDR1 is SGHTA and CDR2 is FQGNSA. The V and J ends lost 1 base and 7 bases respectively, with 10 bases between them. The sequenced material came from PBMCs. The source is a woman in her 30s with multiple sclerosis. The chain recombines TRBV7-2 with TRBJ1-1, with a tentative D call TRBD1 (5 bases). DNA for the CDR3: TGTGCCAGCAGCTTAGGGGGCAAGGGTGAAGCTTTCTTT. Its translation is CASSLGGKGEAFF.